The clone carrying this T cell receptor beta chain showed up just a few times. Its antigen is unknown. The data were obtained in a study of T cell responses to AZD1222 COVID-19 vaccine. Measured with immunoSEQ multiplex PCR; TCRdb has only the in-frame clones, and not every one. The repertoire holds more than 110,000 clones, 92% seen once, with around 3.3% in the top ten. The germline V gene encodes CDR1 MDHEN and CDR2 SYDVKM. Trimming shortened V by 5 bases and J by 2 bases, and 9 bases separated the two germline ends. There are 13 residues in the CDR3. The study's findings and limits: Spike-specific TCR breadth and depth rose after two AZD1222 doses. Nearly half of spike-specific TCRs reportedly target unmutated variant regions. Donors were largely white British and mainly female; clonal diversity was possibly underestimated. CD4 TCRs linked to vaccination spanned spike, dominating at 160-218 and 743-854.

The V call is TRBV28, the J call TRBJ2-5, with unresolved D. The sequence was obtained from an adult who received the AZD1222 COVID-19 vaccine. Sequencing was performed on peripheral blood, taken 28 days after the second AZD1222 dose. The CDR3 nucleotides read TGTGCCAGCAGTCGAACAGCTCAAGAGACCCAGTACTTC. It translates to CASSRTAQETQYF.